This T cell receptor beta chain was retrieved from a study of persistence of HIV-infected CD4 T cells. Study overall: Up to roughly 200 mL blood was drawn at multiple time points; a couple of donors had single-time leukapheresis. Broader study findings: CMV- and Gag-responding cells had lower TCRbeta richness than CD3/CD28-responding cells.

A remark on this clone: As yet, its antigen is unknown.

The immunoSEQ assay was version 4, run in survey mode. This table comes from immunoSEQ multiplex PCR, and its TCRdb copy is limited to in-frame clones, with some not included. The profile covers tens of thousands of clones, with approximately 90% appearing a single time and 0.4% to 0.5% taken by the ten largest. Nonspecific anti-CD3/anti-CD28 bead stimulation represents the broad CD4+ T cell repertoire. Sorting selected CD4+ T cells upregulating both CD40 ligand and CD69. These HIV-1-infected adults initiated suppressive ART in chronic infection. This clonotype originated in an adult woman with HIV who was CMV-seropositive. This sample comprised CD4+ T cells sorted from PBMCs after approximately 19-hour stimulation, obtained from a patient who received antiretroviral therapy.

CDR3 loop: CATSRGGRGRSNQPQHF. Here the CDR3 DNA reads TGTGCCACCAGCAGAGGTGGCAGGGGGCGATCCAATCAGCCCCAGCATTTT. This rearrangement joins TRBV15 to TRBJ1-5, with 8 bases fitting TRBD1. CDR1 is LNHNV, CDR2 YYDKDF, per germline (reference sequence). The trim removed 1 base at V and 3 bases at J, leaving 8 bases unmatched. The CDR3 covers 17 residues.